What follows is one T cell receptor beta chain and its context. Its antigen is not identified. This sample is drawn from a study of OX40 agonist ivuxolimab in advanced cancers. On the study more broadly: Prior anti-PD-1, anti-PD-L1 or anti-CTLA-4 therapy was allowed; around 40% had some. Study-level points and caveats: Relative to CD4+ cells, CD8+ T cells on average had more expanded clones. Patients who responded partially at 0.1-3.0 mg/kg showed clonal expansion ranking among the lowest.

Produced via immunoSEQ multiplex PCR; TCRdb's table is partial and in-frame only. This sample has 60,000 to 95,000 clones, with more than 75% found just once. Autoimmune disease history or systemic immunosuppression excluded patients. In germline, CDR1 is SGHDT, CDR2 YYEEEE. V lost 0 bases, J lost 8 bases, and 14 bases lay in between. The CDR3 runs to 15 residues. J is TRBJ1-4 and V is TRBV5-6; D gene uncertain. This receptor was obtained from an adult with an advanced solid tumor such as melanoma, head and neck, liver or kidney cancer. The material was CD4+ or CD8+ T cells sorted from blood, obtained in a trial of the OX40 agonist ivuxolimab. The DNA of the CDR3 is TGTGCCAGCAGCTTGGAAGAGGGCGTGTGGGAAAAACTGTTTTTT. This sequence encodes CASSLEEGVWEKLFF.